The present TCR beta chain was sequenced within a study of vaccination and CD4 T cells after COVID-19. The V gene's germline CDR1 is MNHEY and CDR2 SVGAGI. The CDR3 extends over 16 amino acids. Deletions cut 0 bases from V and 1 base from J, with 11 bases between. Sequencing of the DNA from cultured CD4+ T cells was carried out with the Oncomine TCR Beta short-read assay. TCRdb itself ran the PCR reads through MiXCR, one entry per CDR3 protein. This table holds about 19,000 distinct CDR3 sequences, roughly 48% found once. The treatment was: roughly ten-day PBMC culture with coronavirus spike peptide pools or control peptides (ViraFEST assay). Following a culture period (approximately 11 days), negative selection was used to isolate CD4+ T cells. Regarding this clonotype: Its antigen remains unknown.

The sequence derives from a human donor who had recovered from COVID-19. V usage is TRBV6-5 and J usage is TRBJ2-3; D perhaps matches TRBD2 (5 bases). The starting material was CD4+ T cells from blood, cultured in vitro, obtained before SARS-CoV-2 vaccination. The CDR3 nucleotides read TGTGCCAGCAGTTACTCGCTCGCGGGTCGCACAGATACGCAGTATTTT. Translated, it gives CASSYSLAGRTDTQYF.